The clone carrying this T cell receptor (beta chain) was detected only once. This specimen comes from a study of control samples from healthy donors and cancer patients. Per the germline V gene, CDR1 is SGHRS and CDR2 is YFSETQ. This CDR3 is 14 amino acids long. Trimming cost V 5 bases and J 5 bases; bases outside gene matches: 6. The data were produced by immunoSEQ multiplex PCR, yet TCRdb's version contains in-frame clones alone and is incomplete. The sample includes 90,000 or so clones, around 89% of them seen just once. The chain couples TRBV5-1 to TRBJ1-4, with 7 positions matching TRBD1. The sample was blood. The TCR was taken from a woman aged 70-85 years in good health. Here the CDR3 reads CASRSGTENEKLFF. The CDR3 coding sequence is TGCGCCAGCAGGTCCGGGACAGAGAATGAAAAACTGTTTTTT. Combining the CDR3 with reference TRBV5-1 and TRBJ1-4 gives the whole variable domain KAGVTQTPRYLIKTRGQQVTLSCSPISGHRSVSWYQQTPGQGLQFLFEYFSETQRNKGNFPGRFSGRQFSNSRSEMNVSTLELGDSALYLCASRSGTENEKLFFGSGTQLSVL.